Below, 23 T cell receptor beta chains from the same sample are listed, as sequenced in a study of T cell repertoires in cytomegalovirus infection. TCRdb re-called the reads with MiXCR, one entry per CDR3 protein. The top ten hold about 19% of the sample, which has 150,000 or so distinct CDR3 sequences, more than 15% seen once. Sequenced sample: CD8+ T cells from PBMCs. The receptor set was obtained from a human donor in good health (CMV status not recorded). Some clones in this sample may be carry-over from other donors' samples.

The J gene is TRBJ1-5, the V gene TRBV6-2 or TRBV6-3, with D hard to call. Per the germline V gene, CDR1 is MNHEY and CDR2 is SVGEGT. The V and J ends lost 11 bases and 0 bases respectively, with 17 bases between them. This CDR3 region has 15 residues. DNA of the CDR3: TGTGCCCGCGGAGCCTCGATGGATAGCAATCAGCCCCAGCATTTT. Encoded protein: CARGASMDSNQPQHF.

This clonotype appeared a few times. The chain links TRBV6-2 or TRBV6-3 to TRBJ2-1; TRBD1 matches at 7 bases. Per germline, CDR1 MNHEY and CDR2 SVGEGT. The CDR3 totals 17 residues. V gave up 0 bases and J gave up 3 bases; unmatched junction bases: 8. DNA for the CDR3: TGTGCCAGCAGTTACTCAGGTCGGGACAGCCTCTACAATGAGCAGTTCTTC. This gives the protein CASSYSGRDSLYNEQFF.

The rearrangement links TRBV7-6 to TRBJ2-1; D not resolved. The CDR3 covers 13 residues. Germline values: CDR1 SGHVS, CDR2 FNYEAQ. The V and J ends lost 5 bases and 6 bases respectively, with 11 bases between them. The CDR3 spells CASSPGGSNEQFF. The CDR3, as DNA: TGTGCCAGCAGCCCGGGCGGTTCCAATGAGCAGTTCTTC. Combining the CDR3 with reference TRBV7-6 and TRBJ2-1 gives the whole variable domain GAGVSQSPRYKVTKRGQDVALRCDPISGHVSLYWYRQALGQGPEFLTYFNYEAQQDKSGLPNDRFSAERPEGSISTLTIQRTEQRDSAMYRCASSPGGSNEQFFGPGTRLTVL.

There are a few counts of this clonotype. CDR3: CASKVWGGRSGSGYEQYF. The DNA for the CDR3 is TGTGCCAGTAAGGTATGGGGGGGAAGGTCAGGCAGCGGCTACGAGCAGTACTTC. The chain combines TRBV27 with TRBJ2-7, with 7 bases identical to TRBD2. V dropped 9 bases and J dropped 3; count of bases not matched to a gene: 23. Germline loops: CDR1 MNHEY, CDR2 SMNVEV (reference sequence). The CDR3 extends over 18 amino acids.

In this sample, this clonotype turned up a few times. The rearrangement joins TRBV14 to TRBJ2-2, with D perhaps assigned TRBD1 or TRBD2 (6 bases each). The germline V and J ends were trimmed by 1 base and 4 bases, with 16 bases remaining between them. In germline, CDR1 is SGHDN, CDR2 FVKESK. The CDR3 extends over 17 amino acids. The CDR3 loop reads CASSQVSGARVTGELFF. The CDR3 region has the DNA TGTGCCAGCAGCCAAGTATCGGGGGCCCGCGTCACCGGGGAGCTGTTTTTT.

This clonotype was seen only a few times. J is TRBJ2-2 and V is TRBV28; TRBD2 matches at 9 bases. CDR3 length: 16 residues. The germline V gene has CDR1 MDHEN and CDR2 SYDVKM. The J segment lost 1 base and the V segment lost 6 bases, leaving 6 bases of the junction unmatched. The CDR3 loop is CASSHRTSVNTGELFF. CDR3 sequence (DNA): TGTGCCAGCAGCCACAGGACTAGCGTGAACACCGGGGAGCTGTTTTTT.

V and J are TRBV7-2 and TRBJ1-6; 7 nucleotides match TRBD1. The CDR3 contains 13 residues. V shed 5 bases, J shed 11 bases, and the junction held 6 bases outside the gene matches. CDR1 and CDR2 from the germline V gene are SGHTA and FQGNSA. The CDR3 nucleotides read TGTGCCAGCAGCCCGGGACAGAGCACACCCCTCCACTTT. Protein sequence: CASSPGQSTPLHF. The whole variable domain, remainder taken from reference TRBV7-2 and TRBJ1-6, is GAGVSQSPSNKVTEKGKDVELRCDPISGHTALYWYRQSLGQGLEFLIYFQGNSAPDKSGLPSDRFSAERTGGSVSTLTIQRTQQEDSAVYLCASSPGQSTPLHFGNGTRLTVT.

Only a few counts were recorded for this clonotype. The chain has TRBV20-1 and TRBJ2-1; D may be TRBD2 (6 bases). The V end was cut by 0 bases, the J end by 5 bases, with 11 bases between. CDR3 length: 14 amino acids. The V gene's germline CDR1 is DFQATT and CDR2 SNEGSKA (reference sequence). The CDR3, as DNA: TGCAGTGCTAGAGATCTACTAGCCAACAATGAGCAGTTCTTC. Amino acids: CSARDLLANNEQFF.

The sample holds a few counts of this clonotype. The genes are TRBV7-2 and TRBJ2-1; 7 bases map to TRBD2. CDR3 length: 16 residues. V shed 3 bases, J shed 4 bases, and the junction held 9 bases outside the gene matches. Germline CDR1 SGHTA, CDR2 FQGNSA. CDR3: CASSFLHGRIYNEQFF. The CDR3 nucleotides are TGTGCCAGCAGCTTTCTTCACGGGAGGATATACAATGAGCAGTTCTTC. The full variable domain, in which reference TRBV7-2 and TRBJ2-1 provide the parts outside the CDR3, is GAGVSQSPSNKVTEKGKDVELRCDPISGHTALYWYRQSLGQGLEFLIYFQGNSAPDKSGLPSDRFSAERTGGSVSTLTIQRTQQEDSAVYLCASSFLHGRIYNEQFFGPGTRLTVL.

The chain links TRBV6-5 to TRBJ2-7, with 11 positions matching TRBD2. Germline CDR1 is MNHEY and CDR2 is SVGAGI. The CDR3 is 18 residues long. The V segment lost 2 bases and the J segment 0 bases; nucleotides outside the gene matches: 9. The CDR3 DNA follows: TGTGCCAGCAGTTACGGAGTAGCGGGGGGGCCCCACTCCTACGAGCAGTACTTC. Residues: CASSYGVAGGPHSYEQYF.

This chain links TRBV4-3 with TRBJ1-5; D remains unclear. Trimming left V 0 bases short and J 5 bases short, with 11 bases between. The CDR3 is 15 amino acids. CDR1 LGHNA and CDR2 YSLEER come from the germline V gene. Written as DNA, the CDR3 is TGCGCCAGCAGCCAAGATGGATTCGGGGATCAGCCCCAGCATTTT. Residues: CASSQDGFGDQPQHF.

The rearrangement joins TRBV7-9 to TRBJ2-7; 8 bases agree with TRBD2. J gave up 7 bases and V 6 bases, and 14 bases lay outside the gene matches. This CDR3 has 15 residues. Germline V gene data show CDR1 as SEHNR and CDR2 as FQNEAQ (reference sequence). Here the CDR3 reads CASSGKGLAVLEQYF. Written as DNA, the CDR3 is TGTGCCAGCAGTGGAAAAGGACTAGCAGTATTGGAGCAGTACTTC.

The CDR3 DNA is TGTGCCAGCAGCGCGGGACTAGCGGGAGTCCGGACCGGGGAGCTGTTTTTT. Translated: CASSAGLAGVRTGELFF. This chain uses TRBV11-1 with TRBJ2-2, with 14 bases lining up with TRBD2. Looked up from germline, CDR1 is SGHAT and CDR2 is FQDESV (reference sequence). The V gene end was trimmed by 5 bases and the J gene end by 5 bases; junction bases not matched to a gene: 7. This CDR3 contains 17 residues.

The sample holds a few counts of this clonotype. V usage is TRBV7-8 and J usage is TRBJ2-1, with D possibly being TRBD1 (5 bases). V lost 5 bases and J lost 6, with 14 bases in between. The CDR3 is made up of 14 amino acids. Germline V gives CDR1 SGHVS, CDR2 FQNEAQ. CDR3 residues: CASSDRQPGNEQFF. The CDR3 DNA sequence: TGTGCCAGCAGCGACCGACAGCCGGGCAATGAGCAGTTCTTC.

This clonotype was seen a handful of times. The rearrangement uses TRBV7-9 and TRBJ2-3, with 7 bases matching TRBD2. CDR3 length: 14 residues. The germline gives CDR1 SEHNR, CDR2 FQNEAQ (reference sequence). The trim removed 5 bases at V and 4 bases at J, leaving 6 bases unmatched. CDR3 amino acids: CASSDPREADTQYF. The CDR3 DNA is TGTGCCAGCAGCGACCCCCGGGAGGCAGATACGCAGTATTTT.

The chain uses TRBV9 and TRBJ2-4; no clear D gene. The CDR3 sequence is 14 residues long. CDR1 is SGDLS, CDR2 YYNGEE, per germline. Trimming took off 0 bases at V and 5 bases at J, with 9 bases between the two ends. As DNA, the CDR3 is TGTGCCAGCAGCGTAGAAGGTTCCCAAAACATTCAGTACTTC. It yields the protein CASSVEGSQNIQYF.

CDR3 sequence: CASSVSSMIYEQYF. CDR3 coding DNA: TGCGCCAGCAGCGTCAGTAGCATGATCTACGAGCAGTACTTC. This rearrangement joins TRBV5-1 to TRBJ2-7; no clear D gene. Germline V CDR1 and CDR2: SGHRS, YFSETQ. There are 14 residues in the CDR3. Trimming shortened V by 4 bases and J by 3 bases, and 14 bases separated the two germline ends.

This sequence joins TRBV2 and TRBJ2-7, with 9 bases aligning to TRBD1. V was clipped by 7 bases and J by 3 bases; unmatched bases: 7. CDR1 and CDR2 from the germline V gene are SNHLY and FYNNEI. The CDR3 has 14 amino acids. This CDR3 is CASIGQGSNYEQYF. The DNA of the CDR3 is TGTGCCAGCATAGGACAGGGGTCGAACTACGAGCAGTACTTC.

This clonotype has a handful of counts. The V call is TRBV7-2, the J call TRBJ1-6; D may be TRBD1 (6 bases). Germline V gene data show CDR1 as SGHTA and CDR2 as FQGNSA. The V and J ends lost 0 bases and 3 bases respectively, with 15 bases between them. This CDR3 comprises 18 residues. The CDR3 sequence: CASSLAVGRGNYNSPLHF. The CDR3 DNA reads TGTGCCAGCAGCTTAGCGGTGGGGAGGGGGAACTATAATTCACCCCTCCACTTT.

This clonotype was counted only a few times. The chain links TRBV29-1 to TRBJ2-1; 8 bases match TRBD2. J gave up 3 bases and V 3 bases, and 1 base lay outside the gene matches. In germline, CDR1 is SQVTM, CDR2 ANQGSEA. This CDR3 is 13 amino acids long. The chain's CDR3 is CSVDTSGYNEQFF. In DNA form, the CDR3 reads TGCAGCGTTGACACTAGCGGCTACAATGAGCAGTTCTTC.

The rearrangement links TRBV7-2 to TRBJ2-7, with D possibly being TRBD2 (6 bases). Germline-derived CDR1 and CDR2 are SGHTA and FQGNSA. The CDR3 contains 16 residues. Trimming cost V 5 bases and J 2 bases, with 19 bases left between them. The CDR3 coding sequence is TGTGCCAGCAGCCCTATATGGGGGGAGTCCCCCTACGAGCAGTACTTC. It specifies CASSPIWGESPYEQYF.

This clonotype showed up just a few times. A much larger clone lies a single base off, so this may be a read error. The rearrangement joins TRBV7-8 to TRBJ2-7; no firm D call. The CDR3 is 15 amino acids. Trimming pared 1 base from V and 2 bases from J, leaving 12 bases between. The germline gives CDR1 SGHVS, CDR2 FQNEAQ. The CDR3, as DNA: TGTGCCAGCAGCTTAGTGGAAGGGCCGGCCTACGAGCAGTACTTC. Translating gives CASSLVEGPAYEQYF.

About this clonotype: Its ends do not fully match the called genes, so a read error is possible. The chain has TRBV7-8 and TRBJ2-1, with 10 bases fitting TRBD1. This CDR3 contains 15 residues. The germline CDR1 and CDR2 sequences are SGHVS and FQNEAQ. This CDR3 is CASSLGRGLGQGMIF. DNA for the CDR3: TGTGCCAGCAGCTTAGGTCGTGGGTTGGGACAGGGGATGATCTTC. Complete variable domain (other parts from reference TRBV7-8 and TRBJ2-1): GAGVSQSPRYKVAKRGQDVALRCDPISGHVSLFWYQQALGQGPEFLTYFQNEAQLDKSGLPSDRFFAERPEGSVSTLKIQRTQQEDSAVYLCASSLGRGLGQGMIFGPGTRLTVL.